Below, 7 T cell receptor beta chains from the same sample are listed, as sequenced in a study of blood T cell repertoires in COVID-19. The repertoire was sequenced with immunoSEQ multiplex PCR; TCRdb's copy has only in-frame clones and lacks some. The top ten clones hold 1.5% to 1.7% of a sample with about 410,000 clones, around 89% of them seen once. Material for sequencing was peripheral blood. These receptors came from a woman aged 40 to 50 with COVID-19, enrolled during active disease.

Concerning this clone itself: The same CDR3 arises from other DNA sequences in this sample as well. This chain links TRBV7-6 with TRBJ1-1; TRBD1 matches 9 bases. The J segment lost 1 base and the V segment lost 3 bases, leaving 3 bases of the junction unmatched. Germline assignment: CDR1 SGHVS and CDR2 FNYEAQ. This CDR3 is built from 15 residues. The CDR3 loop reads CASSLKTGGNTEAFF. In DNA, the CDR3 is TGTGCCAGCAGCTTGAAGACAGGGGGGAACACTGAAGCTTTCTTT.

The rearrangement joins TRBV27 to TRBJ1-5, with TRBD1 as a possible D gene (5 bases). Trimming cost V 5 bases and J 9 bases, with 14 bases left between them. The germline V gene encodes CDR1 MNHEY and CDR2 SMNVEV (reference sequence). This CDR3 comprises 13 residues. The CDR3 protein is CASSKLRDWPQHF. CDR3 in DNA: TGTGCCAGCAGTAAGCTCAGGGATTGGCCCCAGCATTTT.

V is TRBV4-3 and J is TRBJ2-7; 8 bases are a match to TRBD1. V shed 3 bases, J shed 2 bases, and the junction held 15 bases outside the gene matches. CDR1 is LGHNA and CDR2 is YSLEER in the germline V gene. CDR3 length: 18 residues. The CDR3 here is CASSHGYLQGGPTYEQYF. As DNA, the CDR3 is TGCGCCAGCAGCCATGGCTACTTACAGGGGGGTCCTACCTACGAGCAGTACTTC.

The rearrangement joins TRBV30 to TRBJ1-1; no clear D. The CDR3 sequence is 16 residues long. CDR1 and CDR2 from the germline V gene are GTSNPN and SVGIG (reference sequence). Trimming left V 5 bases short and J 3 bases short, with 22 bases between. CDR3: CAWRTYGYGEDTEAFF. The CDR3 DNA sequence: TGTGCCTGGCGAACCTATGGTTACGGGGAGGACACTGAAGCTTTCTTT.

The gene calls are TRBV27 and TRBJ2-2; maybe TRBD1 (5 bases). The germline V gene has CDR1 MNHEY and CDR2 SMNVEV (reference sequence). V was cut by 3 bases and J by 7 bases, with 15 bases left in between. This CDR3 is 15 amino acids long. The CDR3 reads CASSFRVGLNGELFF. The CDR3 nucleotides read TGTGCCAGCAGTTTCAGGGTGGGCTTGAACGGGGAGCTGTTTTTT.

This rearrangement joins TRBV2 to TRBJ1-5, with D perhaps TRBD1 (6 bases). Germline V gene data show CDR1 as SNHLY and CDR2 as FYNNEI. The CDR3 sequence is 17 residues long. The V gene lost 3 bases and the J gene lost 2 bases, with 17 bases spanning the gap. CDR3 in DNA: TGTGCCAGCAGTGACGGTAGCAGGGGACGGCGCAATCAGCCCCAGCATTTT. Protein sequence: CASSDGSRGRRNQPQHF. Together with reference TRBV2 and TRBJ1-5, the CDR3 gives the full variable domain: EPEVTQTPSHQVTQMGQEVILRCVPISNHLYFYWYRQILGQKVEFLVSFYNNEISEKSEIFDDQFSVERPDGSNFTLKIRSTKLEDSAMYFCASSDGSRGRRNQPQHFGDGTRLSIL.

This clone came up once. The rearrangement links TRBV11-2 to TRBJ1-2; D remains ambiguous. This CDR3 region has 14 residues. Trimming left V 5 bases short and J 7 bases short, with 17 bases between. CDR1 is SGHAT and CDR2 is FQNNGV in the germline V gene. CDR3 in DNA: TGTGCCAGCAGCCAGTTCGGGGTATTATTTGGCTACACCTTC. Translated: CASSQFGVLFGYTF.